This entry lists 16 T cell receptor beta chains sequenced from one sample in a study of T cell repertoires in cytomegalovirus infection. One entry per CDR3 protein results from TCRdb running MiXCR on the reads. Of hundreds of thousands of distinct CDR3 sequences in the sample, approximately 24% were seen once. The sequencing sample was made of CD8+ T cells from PBMCs. The receptors originated from a human donor in good health (CMV status not recorded). Some clones in this sample may be carry-over from other donors' samples.

This clonotype occurred once. A much bigger clone sits one base away, suggesting this may be a read error. This chain links TRBV6-2 or TRBV6-3 with TRBJ1-4; D perhaps matches TRBD1 (5 bases). The CDR3 totals 14 residues. CDR1 is MNHEY and CDR2 is SVGEGT in the germline V gene. The CDR3 sequence is CASSDSSTNKKLFF. DNA for the CDR3: TGTGCCAGCAGCGACAGTTCAACTAATAAAAAACTGTTTTTT.

There are many counts of this clonotype. The V and J genes are TRBV7-9 and TRBJ2-1; D remains ambiguous. Deletions cut 5 bases from V and 7 bases from J, with 9 bases between. CDR3 size: 12 residues. Germline CDR1 is SEHNR and CDR2 is FQNEAQ (reference sequence). In nucleotides, the CDR3 is TGTGCCAGCAGCGTAAAAGCGAATGAGCAGTTCTTC. Amino acids: CASSVKANEQFF.

The rearrangement links TRBV20-1 to TRBJ1-6; the D gene is possibly TRBD1 (5 bases). The CDR3 contains 16 residues. V was trimmed by 3 bases and J by 2 bases, leaving 14 bases between them. Looked up from germline, CDR1 is DFQATT and CDR2 is SNEGSKA (reference sequence). The CDR3 here is CSARNPGFPYNSPLHF. The CDR3 bases are TGCAGTGCTAGGAACCCAGGGTTCCCCTATAATTCACCCCTCCACTTT.

The rearrangement joins TRBV2 to TRBJ1-1; no definite D call. The CDR3 covers 14 residues. Germline V CDR1 and CDR2: SNHLY, FYNNEI. The ends were cut back, 0 bases at V and 1 base at J, with 6 bases in the middle. CDR3: CASSEAGQNTEAFF. The DNA of the CDR3 is TGTGCCAGCAGTGAAGCTGGGCAGAACACTGAAGCTTTCTTT.

CDR3 bases: TGTGCCATCCGGCCGCTTGATAACACTGAAGCTTTCTTT. It translates to CAIRPLDNTEAFF. The chain is built from TRBV10-3 and TRBJ1-1, with no clear D. Germline V gene lookup returns CDR1 ENHRY and CDR2 SYGVKD. The CDR3 runs 13 residues. V was trimmed by 8 bases and J by 2 bases, leaving 12 bases between them.

This clonotype showed up just a few times. The gene calls are TRBV11-3 and TRBJ2-1, with 7 bases fitting TRBD1. This CDR3 has 14 amino acids. V lost 5 bases and J lost 9; bases outside the gene matches: 10. Germline assignment: CDR1 SGHNT and CDR2 YENEEA. The CDR3 region is CASSPTGQPSEQFF. DNA of the CDR3: TGTGCCAGCAGCCCGACGGGACAGCCTTCTGAGCAGTTCTTC.

The chain is built from TRBV28 and TRBJ2-7; no clear D. Germline V CDR1 and CDR2: MDHEN, SYDVKM. The length of the CDR3 is 16 residues. V gave up 5 bases and J gave up 1 base, with 18 bases separating them. The CDR3, as DNA: TGTGCCAGCAGTCTATTACCGTCAGTTCCTTCCTACGAGCAGTACTTC. Protein: CASSLLPSVPSYEQYF. Based on the CDR3 plus reference TRBV28 and TRBJ2-7, the full variable domain is DVKVTQSSRYLVKRTGEKVFLECVQDMDHENMFWYRQDPGLGLRLIYFSYDVKMKEKGDIPEGYSVSREKKERFSLILESASTNQTSMYLCASSLLPSVPSYEQYFGPGTRLTVT.

This clonotype was observed a few times. V is TRBV9 and J is TRBJ2-1; a weak D match, TRBD2 (6 bases). The CDR3 has 17 residues. Germline V CDR1 and CDR2: SGDLS, YYNGEE. V was shortened by 0 bases and J by 0 bases, with 13 bases between the two germline ends. This CDR3 is CASSVALAEISYNEQFF. In DNA, the CDR3 is TGTGCCAGCAGCGTAGCTTTAGCGGAGATCTCCTACAATGAGCAGTTCTTC.

This chain connects TRBV4-2 to TRBJ1-3, with D unresolved. This CDR3 comprises 15 residues. In germline, CDR1 is LGHNA, CDR2 YNFKEQ. Between the trimmed V and J ends, which lost 0 bases and 0 bases, there was a span of 6 bases. The CDR3 is CASSQEEFSGNTIYF. DNA for the CDR3: TGTGCCAGCAGCCAAGAAGAATTCTCTGGAAACACCATATATTTT.

This clonotype has only a few counts. This chain connects TRBV5-6 to TRBJ1-2, with D hard to call. The length of the CDR3 is 15 residues. In germline, CDR1 is SGHDT, CDR2 YYEEEE. Trimming removed 0 bases from V and 1 base from J, with 10 bases in between. The CDR3 protein is CASSLEGRINYGYTF. The CDR3 DNA follows: TGTGCCAGCAGCTTGGAGGGTCGGATTAACTATGGCTACACCTTC.

This clonotype has more than one count but fewer than ten. The rearrangement uses TRBV19 and TRBJ1-1; D perhaps matches TRBD1 (5 bases). This CDR3 is built from 14 residues. Germline CDR1 LNHDA, CDR2 SQIVND (reference sequence). Trimming took 3 bases from V and 0 from J, leaving 8 bases between them. DNA of the CDR3: TGTGCCAGTAGTATCGGGGGATTGAACACTGAAGCTTTCTTT. Its protein product is CASSIGGLNTEAFF.

The chain employs TRBV2 and TRBJ1-1; tentative D call: TRBD1 (5 bases). Deletions cut 6 bases from V and 6 bases from J, with 11 bases between. CDR3 length: 12 amino acids. CDR1 and CDR2 (germline): SNHLY, FYNNEI. The CDR3 region is CASRGVLAEAFF. CDR3 nucleotides: TGTGCCAGCAGGGGGGTGCTCGCTGAAGCTTTCTTT.

This clonotype occurred many times. This sequence joins TRBV6-2 or TRBV6-3 and TRBJ1-1; TRBD1 might be the D (5 bases). The ends were cut back, 4 bases at V and 7 bases at J, with 19 bases in the middle. This CDR3 region has 15 residues. Germline V lookup: CDR1 MNHEY, CDR2 SVGEGT. This chain's CDR3 is CASSSLGREGSEAFF. CDR3 nucleotides: TGTGCCAGCAGTTCCCTCGGACGCGAGGGGAGTGAAGCTTTCTTT.

This clonotype was seen many times. J is TRBJ2-7 and V is TRBV7-2, with 14 bases aligning to TRBD2. The J segment lost 1 base and the V segment lost 2 bases, leaving 1 base of the junction unmatched. Germline V gene data show CDR1 as SGHTA and CDR2 as FQGNSA. The CDR3 contains 16 residues. CDR3 sequence (DNA): TGTGCCAGCAGCTTACGGACTAGCGGGGGGTCCTACGAGCAGTACTTC. This codes for CASSLRTSGGSYEQYF.

Many counts were recorded for this clonotype. The genes are TRBV27 and TRBJ2-5, with D possibly matching TRBD2 (6 bases). The germline gives CDR1 MNHEY, CDR2 SMNVEV (reference sequence). V was clipped by 8 bases and J by 0 bases, with 7 bases between them. The CDR3 spans 12 residues. Written as DNA, the CDR3 is TGTGCCAGCGGGGACTACCAAGAGACCCAGTACTTC. Its protein is CASGDYQETQYF.

This clonotype was counted only a few times. The V call is TRBV28, the J call TRBJ2-3; D is ambiguous. The length of the CDR3 is 13 residues. Per the germline V gene, CDR1 is MDHEN and CDR2 is SYDVKM. V lost 5 bases to trimming and J lost 2 bases, with 8 bases between them. CDR3 in amino acids: CASSPIPTDTQYF. As DNA, the CDR3 is TGTGCCAGCAGTCCAATACCCACAGATACGCAGTATTTT.